Presented here are 12 T cell receptor beta chains from one specimen sequenced in a study of CD8 T cells in ankylosing spondylitis. TCRdb itself ran the 5' RACE reads through MiXCR, one entry per CDR3 protein. The sample lists 300,000 to 350,000 distinct CDR3 sequences, around 20% occurring once. Sequenced sample: blood, either unsorted or a sorted T cell fraction (not recorded which). The receptors here all came from a female donor with ankylosing spondylitis or in good health (not recorded which).

The CDR3 here is CASSPYVSGSADTQYF. The CDR3 bases are TGTGCCAGCAGTCCCTATGTTAGCGGGAGTGCAGATACGCAGTATTTT. This chain connects TRBV27 to TRBJ2-3; 9 nucleotides match TRBD2. V shed 5 bases and J 4 bases; nucleotides not matched to a gene: 10. The germline V gene encodes CDR1 MNHEY and CDR2 SMNVEV (reference sequence). This CDR3 has 16 amino acids.

This clonotype has more than one count but fewer than ten. This chain links TRBV6-2 or TRBV6-3 with TRBJ2-7; D not certain. Germline values: CDR1 MNHEY, CDR2 SVGEGT. V was clipped by 2 bases and J by 0 bases, with 5 bases between them. The CDR3 is 13 amino acids. Written as DNA, the CDR3 is TGTGCCAGCAGTTACGCCGGCTCCTACGAGCAGTACTTC. It yields the protein CASSYAGSYEQYF.

This clonotype appeared a few times. The genes are TRBV25-1 and TRBJ2-1; D is possibly TRBD1 or TRBD2 (5 bases each). The CDR3 runs to 18 residues. Deletions cut 4 bases from V and 0 bases from J, with 19 bases between. Germline CDR1 and CDR2: MGHDK and SYGVNS. In nucleotides, the CDR3 is TGTGCCAGCAGTGGTACCCGTACAGGCACTAGCTCCTACAATGAGCAGTTCTTC. Translation: CASSGTRTGTSSYNEQFF.

The V and J genes are TRBV5-5 and TRBJ2-5, with D maybe TRBD2 (6 bases). This CDR3 contains 13 residues. Per the germline V gene, CDR1 is SGHKS and CDR2 is YYEKEE (reference sequence). V was cut by 6 bases and J by 4 bases, with 13 bases left in between. In nucleotides, the CDR3 is TGTGCCAGCACCCTCGGGAGTTCAGAGACCCAGTACTTC. Protein: CASTLGSSETQYF. The complete variable domain, with remaining parts taken from reference TRBV5-5 and TRBJ2-5, reads DAGVTQSPTHLIKTRGQQVTLRCSPISGHKSVSWYQQVLGQGPQFIFQYYEKEERGRGNFPDRFSARQFPNYSSELNVNALLLGDSALYLCASTLGSSETQYFGPGTRLLVL.

The chain joins TRBV7-2 to TRBJ2-1; 8 bases match TRBD2. Germline trimming cut 3 bases from V and 7 bases from J; bases unmatched to any gene: 5. Germline V gene sequence: CDR1 SGHTA, CDR2 FQGNSA. The CDR3 sequence is 14 residues long. The CDR3 spells CASSFSGTRNEQFF. Here the CDR3 DNA reads TGTGCCAGCAGCTTTAGCGGGACCAGGAATGAGCAGTTCTTC.

The chain has TRBV3-1 and TRBJ1-2, with D hard to call. The CDR3 has 14 amino acids. Germline-derived CDR1 and CDR2 are LGHDT and YNNKEL (reference sequence). The V gene lost 3 bases and the J gene lost 2 bases, with 10 bases spanning the gap. The CDR3 is CASSHWPPNYGYTF. CDR3 nucleotide sequence: TGTGCCAGCAGCCATTGGCCGCCCAACTATGGCTACACCTTC.

This clonotype was detected only a few times. CDR3 protein: CASSYQRGSYEQYF. The CDR3 DNA sequence: TGTGCCAGCAGTTACCAAAGGGGGTCGTACGAGCAGTACTTC. The rearrangement uses TRBV6-5 and TRBJ2-7, with D possibly matching TRBD1 (6 bases). CDR3 length: 14 residues. Trimming removed 2 bases from V and 4 bases from J, with 12 bases in between. The V gene's germline CDR1 is MNHEY and CDR2 SVGAGI.

The V and J genes are TRBV7-8 and TRBJ1-1; weak D call: TRBD1 (5 bases). V dropped 6 bases and J dropped 5 bases, with 16 bases sitting between them. This CDR3 is 14 amino acids long. Germline V lookup: CDR1 SGHVS, CDR2 FQNEAQ. The CDR3 here is CASSGGGVETEAFF. DNA of the CDR3: TGTGCCAGCAGTGGGGGGGGAGTGGAGACTGAAGCTTTCTTT.

This clonotype came up many times. The chain uses TRBV5-1 and TRBJ2-6; possibly TRBD2 for D (5 bases). Trimming removed 2 bases from V and 4 bases from J, with 13 bases in between. CDR3 length: 16 residues. Per germline, CDR1 SGHRS and CDR2 YFSETQ. CDR3 loop: CASSFAGLSGANVLTF. The CDR3 region has the DNA TGCGCCAGCAGCTTTGCGGGCCTATCAGGGGCCAACGTCCTGACTTTC. The full variable domain, its missing parts supplied by reference TRBV5-1 and TRBJ2-6, is KAGVTQTPRYLIKTRGQQVTLSCSPISGHRSVSWYQQTPGQGLQFLFEYFSETQRNKGNFPGRFSGRQFSNSRSEMNVSTLELGDSALYLCASSFAGLSGANVLTFGAGSRLTVL.

CDR3 protein: CASSRGSGYEQYF. The CDR3 DNA is TGTGCCAGCAGTCGCGGGAGTGGCTACGAGCAGTACTTC. This chain links TRBV6-1 with TRBJ2-7, with 7 bases lining up with TRBD2. This CDR3 has 13 residues. V shed 5 bases and J 3 bases; nucleotides not matched to a gene: 4. Germline CDR1 is MNHNS and CDR2 is SASEGT.

This clonotype was recorded at least ten times. The chain has TRBV12-3 or TRBV12-4 and TRBJ2-1, with D perhaps matching TRBD1 (6 bases). This CDR3 contains 15 residues. Trimming shortened V by 4 bases and J by 2 bases, and 12 bases separated the two germline ends. CDR3 in DNA: TGTGCCAGCAGTTCAAACAGGGACCCCTACAATGAGCAGTTCTTC. It is translated as CASSSNRDPYNEQFF.

Regarding this clonotype: Since a much larger clone is just one base distant, this may be a read error. CDR3 in DNA: TGTGCCAGCAGTTTGGGGACAGTTGGAAACACCATATATTTT. Translation gives CASSLGTVGNTIYF. The rearrangement joins TRBV12-3 or TRBV12-4 to TRBJ1-3; 7 bases are shared with TRBD1. This CDR3 has 14 amino acids. Trimming removed 3 bases from V and 3 bases from J; junction bases left unmatched: 2.